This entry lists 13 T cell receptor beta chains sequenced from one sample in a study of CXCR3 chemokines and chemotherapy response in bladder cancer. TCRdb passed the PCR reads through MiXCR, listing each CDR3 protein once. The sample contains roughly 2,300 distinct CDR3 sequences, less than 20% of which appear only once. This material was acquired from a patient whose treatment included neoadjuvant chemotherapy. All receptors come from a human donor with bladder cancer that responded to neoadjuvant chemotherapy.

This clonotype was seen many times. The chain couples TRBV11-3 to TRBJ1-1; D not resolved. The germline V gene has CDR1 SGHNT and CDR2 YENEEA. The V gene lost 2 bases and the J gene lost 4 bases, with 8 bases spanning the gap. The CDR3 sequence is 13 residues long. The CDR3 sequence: CASSLLPVTEAFF. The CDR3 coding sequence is TGTGCCAGCAGCTTACTCCCAGTCACTGAAGCTTTCTTT. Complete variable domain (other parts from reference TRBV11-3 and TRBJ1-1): EAGVVQSPRYKIIEKKQPVAFWCNPISGHNTLYWYLQNLGQGPELLIRYENEEAVDDSQLPKDRFSAERLKGVDSTLKIQPAELGDSAVYLCASSLLPVTEAFFGQGTRLTVV.

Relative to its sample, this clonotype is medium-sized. The CDR3 coding sequence is TGTGCCAGCAGCTTAATTAGCGGGACCTACGAGCAGTACTTC. Encoded protein: CASSLISGTYEQYF. The rearrangement links TRBV7-2 to TRBJ2-7, with 8 bases aligning to TRBD2. V shed 2 bases, J shed 2 bases, and the junction held 2 bases outside the gene matches. CDR1 SGHTA and CDR2 FQGNSA come from the germline V gene. This CDR3 spans 14 amino acids.

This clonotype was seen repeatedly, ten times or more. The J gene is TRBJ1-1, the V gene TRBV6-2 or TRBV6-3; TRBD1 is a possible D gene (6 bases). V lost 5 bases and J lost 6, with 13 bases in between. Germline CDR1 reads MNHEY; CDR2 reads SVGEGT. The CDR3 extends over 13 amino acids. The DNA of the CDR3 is TGTGCCAGCAGTCGACTGGGGGGCTCTGAAGCTTTCTTT. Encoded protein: CASSRLGGSEAFF.

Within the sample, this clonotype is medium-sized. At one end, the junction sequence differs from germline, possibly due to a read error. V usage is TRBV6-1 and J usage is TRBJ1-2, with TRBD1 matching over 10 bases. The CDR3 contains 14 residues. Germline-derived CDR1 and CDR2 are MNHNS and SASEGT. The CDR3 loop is CASSEGQGNYGYTF. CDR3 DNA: TGCGCCAGCAGTGAGGGACAGGGGAACTATGGCTACACCTTC.

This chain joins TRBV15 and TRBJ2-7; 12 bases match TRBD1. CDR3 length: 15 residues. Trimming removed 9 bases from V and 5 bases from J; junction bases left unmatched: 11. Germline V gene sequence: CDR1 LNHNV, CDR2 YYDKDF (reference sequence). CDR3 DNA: TGTGCCACTAACCGGGGACAGGGGGCGCGAGACGAGCAGTACTTC. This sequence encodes CATNRGQGARDEQYF. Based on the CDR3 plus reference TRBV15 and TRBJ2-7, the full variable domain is DAMVIQNPRYQVTQFGKPVTLSCSQTLNHNVMYWYQQKSSQAPKLLFHYYDKDFNNEADTPDNFQSRRPNTSFCFLDIRSPGLGDTAMYLCATNRGQGARDEQYFGPGTRLTVT.

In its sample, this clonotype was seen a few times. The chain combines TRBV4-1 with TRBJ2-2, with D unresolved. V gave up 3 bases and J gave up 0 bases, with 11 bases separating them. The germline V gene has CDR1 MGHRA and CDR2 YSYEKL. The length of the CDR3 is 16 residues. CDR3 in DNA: TGCGCCAGCAGCCACGACGGCAATCCGAACACCGGGGAGCTGTTTTTT. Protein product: CASSHDGNPNTGELFF.

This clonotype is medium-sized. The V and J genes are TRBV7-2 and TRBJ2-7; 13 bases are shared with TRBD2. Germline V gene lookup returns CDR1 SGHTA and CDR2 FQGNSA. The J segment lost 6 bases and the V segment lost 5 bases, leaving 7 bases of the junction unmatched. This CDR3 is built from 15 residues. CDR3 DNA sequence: TGTGCCAGCAGCCCGGGACTAGCGGGGAAGGGCGAGCAGTACTTC. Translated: CASSPGLAGKGEQYF.

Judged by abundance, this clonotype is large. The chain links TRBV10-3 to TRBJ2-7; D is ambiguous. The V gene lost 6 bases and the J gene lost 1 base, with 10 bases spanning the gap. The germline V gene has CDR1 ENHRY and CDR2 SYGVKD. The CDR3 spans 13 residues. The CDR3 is CAIRGSSSYEQYF. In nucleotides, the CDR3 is TGTGCCATCAGGGGTTCCTCGTCCTACGAGCAGTACTTC.

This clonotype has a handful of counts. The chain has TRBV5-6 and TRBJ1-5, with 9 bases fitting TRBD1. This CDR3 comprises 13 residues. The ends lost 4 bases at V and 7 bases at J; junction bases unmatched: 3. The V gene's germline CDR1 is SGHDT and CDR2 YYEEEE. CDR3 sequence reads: CASSQDRGQPQHF. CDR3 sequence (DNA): TGTGCCAGCAGCCAGGACAGGGGACAGCCCCAGCATTTT.

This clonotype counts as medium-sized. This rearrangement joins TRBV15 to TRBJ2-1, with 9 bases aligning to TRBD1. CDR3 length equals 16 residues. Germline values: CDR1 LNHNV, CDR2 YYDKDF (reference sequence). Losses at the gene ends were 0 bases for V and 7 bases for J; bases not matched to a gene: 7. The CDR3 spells CATSRDRGQGLNEQFF. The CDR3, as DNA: TGTGCCACCAGCAGAGATAGGGGACAGGGTTTGAATGAGCAGTTCTTC.

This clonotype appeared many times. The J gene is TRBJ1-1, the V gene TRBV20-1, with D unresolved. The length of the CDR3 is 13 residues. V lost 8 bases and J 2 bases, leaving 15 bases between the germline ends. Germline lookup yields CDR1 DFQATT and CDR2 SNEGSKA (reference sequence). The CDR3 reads CSQARGRNTEAFF. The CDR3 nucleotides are TGCAGTCAGGCGAGAGGGAGAAACACTGAAGCTTTCTTT.

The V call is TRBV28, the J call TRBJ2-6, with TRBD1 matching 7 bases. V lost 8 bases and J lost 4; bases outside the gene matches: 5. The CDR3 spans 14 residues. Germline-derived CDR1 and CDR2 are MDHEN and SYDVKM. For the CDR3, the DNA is TGTGCCAGCCTACAGGGGTTGGGGGCCAACGTCCTGACTTTC. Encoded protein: CASLQGLGANVLTF.

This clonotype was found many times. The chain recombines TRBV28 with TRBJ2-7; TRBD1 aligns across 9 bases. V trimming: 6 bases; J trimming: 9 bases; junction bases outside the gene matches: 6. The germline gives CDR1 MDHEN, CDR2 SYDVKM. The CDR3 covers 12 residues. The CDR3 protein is CASSYPGQGQYF. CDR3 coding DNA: TGTGCCAGCAGCTACCCGGGACAGGGGCAGTACTTC.